The entry below gives a single TCR beta chain sequence along with its context. What it binds is unknown. A read error may produce the germline difference seen at one junction end. The PCR employed 60 Vbeta primers together with 13 Jbeta primers. Generated by immunoSEQ multiplex PCR, the TCRdb table keeps only in-frame clones and is missing some. This sample has 160,000 or so clones, with over 70% found just once. CDR3 length: 14 residues. Looked up from germline, CDR1 is SGHVS and CDR2 is FNYEAQ. Healthy bone marrow donors formed the donor group. This record comes from a study of cytomegalovirus exposure and HLA in healthy donors. Whole-study findings and limits: The authors assumed roughly uniform sequencing depth across donors for presence/absence analyses. Across HLA loci, a later analysis found differing TCR association rates, with DRB1 most and HLA-C fewest.

This chain uses TRBV7-6 with TRBJ1-2; TRBD1 agrees at 7 bases. The source of this sequence is a woman in her fifties or sixties in good health and CMV-seronegative. The material sequenced was PBMCs. CDR3 sequence reads: CASSRDRAGSGYAF. The CDR3 nucleotides read TGTGCCAGCAGCCGTGACAGGGCAGGGAGCGGCTACGCCTTC.